This paragraph covers one T cell receptor (beta chain) sequence. This record belongs to a study of blood T cell repertoires in COVID-19. The overall study: There were acute and convalescent COVID-19 samples, and they came from the United States, Italy and Spain. Sources were T cells, B-cell-depleted T cells, or PBMCs; the material itself was cDNA or gDNA.

V was clipped by 0 bases and J by 4 bases; unmatched bases: 6. The germline V gene has CDR1 SGHRS and CDR2 YFSETQ. This CDR3 comprises 16 residues. In the original analysis: The authors estimated nucleated cell counts from reference gene primer amplification. Sequenced by immunoSEQ multiplex PCR; TCRdb stores in-frame clones only, minus some. D and trimming come from the DNA, and the V and J calls and clone size come from that table. The sample includes around 360,000 clones, approximately 89% of them seen just once. This TCR was recovered from a woman aged 25 to 39 with COVID-19, enrolled during active disease. V and J are TRBV5-1 and TRBJ2-2, with 7 bases lining up with TRBD2. The sample comprised peripheral blood. CDR3 coding DNA: TGCGCCAGCAGCTTGGCCGCGGGAGTTCCCACCGGGGAGCTGTTTTTT. Protein product: CASSLAAGVPTGELFF. Looking up the rest from reference TRBV5-1 and TRBJ2-2 gives the full variable domain: KAGVTQTPRYLIKTRGQQVTLSCSPISGHRSVSWYQQTPGQGLQFLFEYFSETQRNKGNFPGRFSGRQFSNSRSEMNVSTLELGDSALYLCASSLAAGVPTGELFFGEGSRLTVL.